These 8 T cell receptor beta chains share one sample of origin, sequenced in a study of blood T cell repertoires in COVID-19. Using immunoSEQ multiplex PCR, the repertoire was profiled, and TCRdb retains in-frame clones only, with some absent. Among tens of thousands of clones listed, roughly nine tenths were seen once. What was sequenced was peripheral blood. Every receptor here comes from a human donor in a cohort sampled during active COVID-19.

The chain is built from TRBV15 and TRBJ2-1; 7 bases map to TRBD2. CDR1 is LNHNV, CDR2 YYDKDF, per germline (reference sequence). CDR3 length: 15 amino acids. The V and J ends lost 0 bases and 3 bases, in that order; junction bases with no gene match: 2. The CDR3 reads CATSREGGNYNEQFF. The CDR3 DNA reads as TGTGCCACCAGCAGAGAGGGGGGGAACTACAATGAGCAGTTCTTC.

This rearrangement joins TRBV18 to TRBJ2-4; tentative D call: TRBD1 (5 bases). This CDR3 has 13 amino acids. With 6 bases removed from V and 0 bases from J, the gap between germline ends came to 6 bases. Germline values: CDR1 KGHSH, CDR2 LQKENI. CDR3: CASSQGAKNIQYF. CDR3 nucleotides: TGTGCCAGCTCCCAGGGAGCCAAAAACATTCAGTACTTC.

The chain recombines TRBV10-2 with TRBJ2-5; a possible D gene is TRBD2 (6 bases). Germline lookup yields CDR1 WSHSY and CDR2 SAAADI. The CDR3 is 12 amino acids. The ends were cut back, 4 bases at V and 4 bases at J, with 7 bases in the middle. The CDR3 DNA sequence: TGCGCCAGCAGTGCGGGAGCAGAGACCCAGTACTTC. As protein: CASSAGAETQYF.

The chain couples TRBV7-2 to TRBJ2-6; D is unclear. The CDR3 extends over 15 amino acids. The V end was cut by 2 bases, the J end by 1 base, with 6 bases between. The germline V gene has CDR1 SGHTA and CDR2 FQGNSA. The CDR3 loop is CASSLLQSGANVLTF. The CDR3 region has the DNA TGTGCCAGCAGCTTATTACAGTCTGGGGCCAACGTCCTGACTTTC.

V is TRBV3-1 (or the pseudogene TRBV3-2) and J is TRBJ1-2; 7 nucleotides match TRBD1. With 0 bases clipped from V and 4 bases from J, the junction kept 2 bases outside the gene matches. This CDR3 has 14 amino acids. Germline CDR1 LGHDT, CDR2 YNNKEL (reference sequence). The CDR3 reads CASSQETGSYGYTF. The DNA for the CDR3 is TGTGCCAGCAGCCAAGAGACAGGGAGCTATGGCTACACCTTC.

The chain uses TRBV7-2 and TRBJ1-2; tentatively, D is TRBD1 (5 bases). The CDR3 extends over 14 amino acids. V shed 5 bases and J shed 4 bases, with 14 bases lying between them. CDR1 is SGHTA and CDR2 is FQGNSA in the germline V gene. CDR3 amino acids: CASSPQGHPYGYTF. Here the CDR3 DNA reads TGTGCCAGCAGCCCGCAGGGCCACCCCTATGGCTACACCTTC.

In the case of this clone: Other DNA sequences in this sample translate to the same CDR3. The chain uses TRBV29-1 and TRBJ2-7, with no clear D. This CDR3 spans 16 amino acids. Germline V gene lookup returns CDR1 SQVTM and CDR2 ANQGSEA. Trimming cost V 5 bases and J 4 bases, with 24 bases left between them. CDR3 in amino acids: CSVFLGPLRSSYEQYF. The CDR3 DNA is TGCAGCGTTTTCCTCGGCCCACTACGGAGCTCTTACGAGCAGTACTTC.

This chain links TRBV9 with TRBJ2-1; 7 bases map to TRBD2. Per the germline V gene, CDR1 is SGDLS and CDR2 is YYNGEE. The V and J ends lost 0 bases and 3 bases, in that order; junction bases with no gene match: 6. The CDR3 is made up of 16 amino acids. CDR3 bases: TGTGCCAGCAGCGTAGAACTAGCGAACCGCTACAATGAGCAGTTCTTC. Protein sequence: CASSVELANRYNEQFF.